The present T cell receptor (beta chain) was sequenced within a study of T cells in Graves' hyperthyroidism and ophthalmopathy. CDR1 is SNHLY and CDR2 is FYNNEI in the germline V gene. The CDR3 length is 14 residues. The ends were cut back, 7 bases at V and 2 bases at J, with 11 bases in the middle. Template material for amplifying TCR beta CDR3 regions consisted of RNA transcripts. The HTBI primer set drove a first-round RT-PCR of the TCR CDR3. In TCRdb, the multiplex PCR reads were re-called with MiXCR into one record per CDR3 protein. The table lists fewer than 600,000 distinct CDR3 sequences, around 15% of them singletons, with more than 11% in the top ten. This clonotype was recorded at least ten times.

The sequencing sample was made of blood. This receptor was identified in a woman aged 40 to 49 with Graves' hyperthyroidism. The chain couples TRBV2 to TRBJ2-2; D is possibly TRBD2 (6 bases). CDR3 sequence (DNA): TGTGCCAGCAATTCGGGGGTCAACACCGGGGAGCTGTTTTTT. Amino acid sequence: CASNSGVNTGELFF. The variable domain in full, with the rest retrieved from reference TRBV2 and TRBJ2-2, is EPEVTQTPSHQVTQMGQEVILRCVPISNHLYFYWYRQILGQKVEFLVSFYNNEISEKSEIFDDQFSVERPDGSNFTLKIRSTKLEDSAMYFCASNSGVNTGELFFGEGSRLTVL.